These 2 T cell receptor beta chains were sequenced from one sample in a study of blood T cell repertoires in COVID-19. The protocol was immunoSEQ multiplex PCR, while the TCRdb copy is restricted to in-frame clones and leaves out a portion. The sample records under 200,000 clones, roughly 83% being singletons. Sequences were obtained from peripheral blood. These receptors came from a middle-aged woman with COVID-19, enrolled during active disease.

The chain combines TRBV10-1 with TRBJ2-5; 9 positions agree with TRBD2. Per the germline V gene, CDR1 is WNHNN and CDR2 is SYGVQD (reference sequence). V lost 10 bases, J lost 5 bases, and 20 bases stayed unmatched. There are 17 residues in the CDR3. The CDR3 loop reads CATKPAFGGRAEETQYF. The CDR3, as DNA: TGCGCCACCAAACCCGCCTTTGGCGGGAGGGCGGAGGAGACCCAGTACTTC.

There are a few counts of this clone. The rearrangement joins TRBV6-6 to TRBJ2-7; TRBD2 agrees at 8 bases. This CDR3 is built from 15 residues. V lost 0 bases to trimming and J lost 5 bases; unmatched junction nucleotides: 6. In germline, CDR1 is MNHNY, CDR2 SVGAGI (reference sequence). DNA for the CDR3: TGTGCCAGCAGTTACTCAAGCGGGGGAGGAAACGAGCAGTACTTC. Its translation: CASSYSSGGGNEQYF.